A single sample is the source of the 13 T cell receptor beta chains below, sequenced in a study of T cells in Graves' hyperthyroidism and ophthalmopathy. From RNA transcripts, TCR beta CDR3 regions were amplified. HTBI primers were used for first-round RT-PCR of the TCR CDR3. Via MiXCR, TCRdb re-called the multiplex PCR reads, giving one row per CDR3 protein. The table has 490,000 or so distinct CDR3 sequences, about 20% seen once. The sequenced material came from blood. The receptors shown here come from an older woman with Graves' ophthalmopathy.

The chain is built from TRBV9 and TRBJ2-2; D possibly corresponds to TRBD2 (5 bases). The germline gives CDR1 SGDLS, CDR2 YYNGEE. CDR3 length: 15 amino acids. V lost 0 bases, J lost 5 bases, and 11 bases lay in between. CDR3: CASSVGGLPTGELFF. CDR3 DNA: TGTGCCAGCAGCGTAGGAGGGCTGCCGACCGGGGAGCTGTTTTTT.

The rearrangement links TRBV20-1 to TRBJ2-1; no reliable D call. The V end lost 3 bases, the J end lost 10 bases, and 16 bases lay between the germline ends. The V gene's germline CDR1 is DFQATT and CDR2 SNEGSKA (reference sequence). The CDR3 consists of 13 residues. DNA for the CDR3: TGCAGTGCTAGGGAGTCCGGGTTGCGGGAGCAGTTCTTC. This translates into CSARESGLREQFF.

A few counts support this clonotype. The chain employs TRBV3-1 and TRBJ2-7; a possible D gene is TRBD2 (5 bases). CDR1 is LGHDT, CDR2 YNNKEL, per germline (reference sequence). The CDR3 sequence is 15 residues long. Trimming left V 1 base short and J 3 bases short, with 13 bases between. CDR3 nucleotides: TGTGCCAGCAGCCAAGCGGAAGGACTGGGCTACGAGCAGTACTTC. Its protein product is CASSQAEGLGYEQYF.

This clonotype was seen a handful of times. The chain is built from TRBV5-6 and TRBJ2-1; no reliable D call. This CDR3 has 14 amino acids. CDR1 SGHDT and CDR2 YYEEEE come from the germline V gene. V lost 4 bases, J lost 6 bases, and 14 bases lay in between. CDR3 sequence (DNA): TGTGCCAGCAGCCCGAATCCTAACCCCAATGAGCAGTTCTTC. It codes for CASSPNPNPNEQFF.

Only a few counts were recorded for this clonotype. The chain uses TRBV6-2 or TRBV6-3 and TRBJ2-7, with D maybe TRBD2 (5 bases). Germline CDR1 is MNHEY and CDR2 is SVGEGT. The CDR3 totals 14 residues. Trimming pared 7 bases from V and 0 bases from J, leaving 13 bases between. The CDR3 bases are TGTGCCAGCAAGTCAGCTGGGAGCTCCTACGAGCAGTACTTC. Protein: CASKSAGSSYEQYF.

The V gene is TRBV11-3, the J gene TRBJ2-3; D unclear. In germline, CDR1 is SGHNT, CDR2 YENEEA. V lost 1 base and J 0 bases, leaving 14 bases between the germline ends. The CDR3 consists of 17 residues. CDR3 sequence (DNA): TGTGCCAGCAGCTTAGGGACCCAAGGCCCTAGCACAGATACGCAGTATTTT. Amino acids: CASSLGTQGPSTDTQYF. Together with reference TRBV11-3 and TRBJ2-3, the CDR3 gives the full variable domain: EAGVVQSPRYKIIEKKQPVAFWCNPISGHNTLYWYLQNLGQGPELLIRYENEEAVDDSQLPKDRFSAERLKGVDSTLKIQPAELGDSAVYLCASSLGTQGPSTDTQYFGPGTRLTVL.

This clonotype has at least ten counts. The chain links TRBV12-3 or TRBV12-4 to TRBJ1-4; tentatively, D is TRBD1 (5 bases). Trimming stripped 3 bases from V and 8 bases from J, with 7 bases between. The CDR3 contains 12 residues. CDR3 in DNA: TGTGCCAGCAGTTTTGGGGGAGAAAAACTGTTTTTT. This codes for CASSFGGEKLFF.

The chain links TRBV10-3 to TRBJ2-1, with D possibly being TRBD2 (5 bases). CDR3 size: 16 residues. Germline V lookup: CDR1 ENHRY, CDR2 SYGVKD. V shed 0 bases and J shed 0 bases, with 9 bases lying between them. The CDR3 loop reads CAISESAVYSYNEQFF. The CDR3 DNA sequence: TGTGCCATCAGTGAGTCAGCGGTATACTCCTACAATGAGCAGTTCTTC.

In its sample, this clonotype was seen a few times. Its ends do not fully match the called genes, so a read error is possible. The chain combines TRBV7-8 with TRBJ2-7; D may correspond to TRBD1 or TRBD2 (5 bases each). CDR1 and CDR2 from the germline V gene are SGHVS and FQNEAQ. The CDR3 length is 15 residues. The CDR3 reads CASSIAGTRTYEQYF. The CDR3 nucleotides are TGTGCCAGCAGCATAGCCGGGACGCGAACCTACGAGCAGTACTTC.

The V gene is TRBV12-3 or TRBV12-4, the J gene TRBJ1-4; D ambiguous. V was pared by 3 bases and J by 3 bases, with 11 bases between. The length of the CDR3 is 15 residues. The CDR3: CASSLVSRSNEKLFF. CDR3 DNA: TGTGCCAGCAGTTTGGTTAGCAGGTCTAATGAAAAACTGTTTTTT.

This clonotype was counted ten times or more. This chain uses TRBV2 with TRBJ2-2; D gene unclear. CDR3 size: 14 residues. V lost 4 bases to trimming and J lost 1 base, with 7 bases between them. The V gene's germline CDR1 is SNHLY and CDR2 FYNNEI. The CDR3 protein is CASSAWENTGELFF. CDR3 DNA sequence: TGTGCCAGCAGTGCATGGGAGAACACCGGGGAGCTGTTTTTT.

With regard to this clonotype: Possible read error: a much larger clone is one base away. V is TRBV7-2 and J is TRBJ2-7; possible D gene TRBD1, 6 bases. This CDR3 has 13 residues. Germline V CDR1 and CDR2: SGHTA, FQGNSA. CDR3 protein: CAGSSLVTGEQYF. The DNA for the CDR3 is TGTGCCGGCAGCTCCCTAGTTACAGGGGAGCAGTACTTC.

This clonotype was recorded at least ten times. The chain is built from TRBV7-2 and TRBJ2-1; TRBD2 matches 8 bases. Trimming took 4 bases from V and 5 from J; bases not matched to a gene: 4. Germline V gene sequence: CDR1 SGHTA, CDR2 FQGNSA. This CDR3 is built from 14 residues. This CDR3 reads CASSSYSGNNEQFF. The CDR3 DNA reads as TGTGCCAGCAGCTCATATAGCGGGAACAATGAGCAGTTCTTC.